These T cell receptor beta chains were read from a single sample in a study of monozygotic twins with inflammatory bowel disease. Each CDR3 protein gets one entry in TCRdb, which reprocessed the 5' RACE reads and gives no DNA. The specimen's table records 200,000 to 250,000 distinct CDR3 sequences. Sequenced material: blood. Receptors were obtained from a human donor with ulcerative colitis or Crohn's disease, or a healthy co-twin of an affected twin (not recorded which). Each CDR3 is given with its conserved first and last residue. Fields, in order: V gene, J gene, CDR3 protein.

TRBV28	TRBJ2-7	CASSSDGGATYEQYF
TRBV18	TRBJ1-5	CTSSQRGQGAGNQPQHF
TRBV18	TRBJ2-1	CASSPRSGRNNEQFF
TRBV29-1	TRBJ2-7	CSVGQGSTAQQYF
TRBV10-3	TRBJ2-5	CAISDSPPAGGETQYF
TRBV10-3	TRBJ2-1	CAIMSGTGNNEQFF
TRBV6-2/TRBV6-3	TRBJ1-5	CASRNGTLLYSNQPQHF
TRBV12-3/TRBV12-4	TRBJ2-7	CASSPQLAGVREQYF
TRBV29-1	TRBJ2-6	CSVSGTERPSGANVLTF
TRBV7-2	TRBJ2-7	CASSQQAQGPYEQYF
TRBV20-1	TRBJ1-1	CSAAGVANTEAFF
TRBV11-2	TRBJ2-1	CASSLAGVYNEQFF
TRBV7-8	TRBJ2-7	CASSPGNNPSYEQYF
TRBV6-1	TRBJ1-2	CASSAGGRYGYTF
TRBV28	TRBJ1-3	CASTPGPHRNTIYF
TRBV5-1	TRBJ2-7	CASSLGSTGGSYEQYF
TRBV28	TRBJ2-7	CASRASGALNYEQYF
TRBV27	TRBJ1-1	CASSFRGRRTEAFF
TRBV13	TRBJ1-3	CASSPGTSRGFGNTIYF
TRBV7-9	TRBJ1-3	CASSLSQGDTIYF
TRBV12-3/TRBV12-4	TRBJ2-2	CASSLNTGELFF
TRBV6-2/TRBV6-3	TRBJ1-5	CASSKTGDVQPQHF
TRBV6-1	TRBJ1-6	CASTPGLSYNSPLHF
TRBV28	TRBJ2-1	CASSPSEGAAYNEQFF
TRBV18	TRBJ1-1	CASSPTDSYTEAFF
TRBV12-3/TRBV12-4	TRBJ2-1	CATQLGLAGLNEQFF
TRBV20-1	TRBJ2-7	CSARDGAGETYEQYF